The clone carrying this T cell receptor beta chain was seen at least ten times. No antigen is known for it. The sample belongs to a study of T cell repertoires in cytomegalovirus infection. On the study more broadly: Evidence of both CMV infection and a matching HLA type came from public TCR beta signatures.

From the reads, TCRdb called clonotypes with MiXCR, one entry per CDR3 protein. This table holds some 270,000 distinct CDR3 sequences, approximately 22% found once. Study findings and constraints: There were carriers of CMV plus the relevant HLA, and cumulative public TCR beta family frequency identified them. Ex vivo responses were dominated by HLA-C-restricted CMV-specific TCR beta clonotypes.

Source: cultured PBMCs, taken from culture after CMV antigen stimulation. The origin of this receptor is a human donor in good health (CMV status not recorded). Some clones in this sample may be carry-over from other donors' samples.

CDR3 DNA sequence: TGCAGCGGTCAGGACAGAGATTATGGCTACACCTTC. As protein: CSGQDRDYGYTF. The chain uses TRBV29-1 and TRBJ1-2, with a possible D match to TRBD1 (6 bases). The CDR3 consists of 12 residues. Germline V gene sequence: CDR1 SQVTM, CDR2 ANQGSEA. V was pared by 7 bases and J by 5 bases, with 14 bases between. Full variable domain (remainder filled in from reference TRBV29-1 and TRBJ1-2): SAVISQKPSRDICQRGTSLTIQCQVDSQVTMMFWYRQQPGQSLTLIATANQGSEATYESGFVIDKFPISRPNLTFSTLTVSNMSPEDSSIYLCSGQDRDYGYTFGSGTRLTVV.